This T cell receptor beta chain was retrieved from a study of shared clonotypes between healthy human individuals. General study points: Of the naive CD4 clonotypes, about 5.4% were shared across a few donors.

For this clone: Its antigen is not known.

A split of CD4+ cells into CD45RA+ naive and CD45RA-negative memory subsets was performed. This CDR3 has 13 residues. Germline V gene lookup returns CDR1 SGHAT and CDR2 FQNNGV. Trimming took off 3 bases at V and 7 bases at J, with 11 bases between the two ends. Samples underwent the assay at deep level. TCRdb's table, derived via immunoSEQ multiplex PCR, lists solely in-frame clones and lacks some. There are over 1.5 million clones in the sample; 95% to 99% occur only once, and about 0.45% lies in the top ten. The sequence was collected from a man aged 30 to 39 in good health. The chain carries TRBV11-2 and TRBJ2-3; D is possibly TRBD2 (5 bases). The sequencing input was naive CD4+ T cells sorted from blood. The subset is: CD45RA+ positively selected. CDR3 nucleotides: TGTGCCAGCAGCTTTGGGGAGCGGAATACGCAGTATTTT. This gives the protein CASSFGERNTQYF.